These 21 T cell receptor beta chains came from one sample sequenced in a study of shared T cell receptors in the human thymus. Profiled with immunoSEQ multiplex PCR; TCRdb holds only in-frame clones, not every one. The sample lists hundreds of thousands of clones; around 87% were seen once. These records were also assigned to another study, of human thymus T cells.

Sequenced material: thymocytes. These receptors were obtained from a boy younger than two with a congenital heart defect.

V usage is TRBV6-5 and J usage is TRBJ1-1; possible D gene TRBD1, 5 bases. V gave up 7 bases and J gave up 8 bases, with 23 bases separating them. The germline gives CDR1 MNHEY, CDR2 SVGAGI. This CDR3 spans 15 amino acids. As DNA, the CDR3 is TGTGCCAGCACTCAAGTTCCGACAGCCCTCGGCGAAGCTTTCTTT. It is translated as CASTQVPTALGEAFF.

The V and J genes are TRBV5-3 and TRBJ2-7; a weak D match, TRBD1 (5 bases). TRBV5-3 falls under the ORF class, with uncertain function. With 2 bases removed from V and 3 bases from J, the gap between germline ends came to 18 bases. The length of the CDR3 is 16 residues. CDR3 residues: CARSFQGSSHCYEQYF. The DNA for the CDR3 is TGTGCCAGAAGCTTTCAGGGCTCGTCTCATTGCTACGAGCAGTACTTC.

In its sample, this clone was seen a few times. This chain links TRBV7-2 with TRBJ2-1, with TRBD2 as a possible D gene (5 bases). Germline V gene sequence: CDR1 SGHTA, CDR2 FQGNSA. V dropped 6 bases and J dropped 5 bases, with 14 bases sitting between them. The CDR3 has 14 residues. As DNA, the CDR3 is TGTGCCAGCAGAGGACTTCTGGGAGACAATGAGCAGTTCTTC. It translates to CASRGLLGDNEQFF.

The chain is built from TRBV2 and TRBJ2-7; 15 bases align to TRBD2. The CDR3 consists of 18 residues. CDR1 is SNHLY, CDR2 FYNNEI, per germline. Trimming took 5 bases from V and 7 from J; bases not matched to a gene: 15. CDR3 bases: TGTGCCAGCAGTACCGGGACTAGCGGGAGGTACCCGCCTAGGGAGCAGTACTTC. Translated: CASSTGTSGRYPPREQYF.

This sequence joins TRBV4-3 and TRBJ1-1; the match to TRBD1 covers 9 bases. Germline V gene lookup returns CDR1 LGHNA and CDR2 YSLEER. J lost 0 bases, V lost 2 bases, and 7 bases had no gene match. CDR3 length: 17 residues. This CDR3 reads CASSQYGTGRMNTEAFF. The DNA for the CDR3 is TGCGCCAGCAGCCAATACGGGACAGGGCGCATGAACACTGAAGCTTTCTTT.

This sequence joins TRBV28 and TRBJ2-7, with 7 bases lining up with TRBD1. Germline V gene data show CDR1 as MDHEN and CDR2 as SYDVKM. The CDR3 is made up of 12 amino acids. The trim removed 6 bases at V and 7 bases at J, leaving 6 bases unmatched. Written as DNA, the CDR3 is TGTGCCAGCAGCCTCGACAGGGATGAGCAGTACTTC. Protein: CASSLDRDEQYF.

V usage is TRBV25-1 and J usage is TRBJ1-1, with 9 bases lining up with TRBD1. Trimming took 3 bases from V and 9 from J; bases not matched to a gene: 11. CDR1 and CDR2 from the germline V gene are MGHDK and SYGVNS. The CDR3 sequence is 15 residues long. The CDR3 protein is CASSEYDRGTRKAFF. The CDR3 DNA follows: TGTGCCAGCAGTGAGTACGACAGGGGGACCCGAAAAGCTTTCTTT.

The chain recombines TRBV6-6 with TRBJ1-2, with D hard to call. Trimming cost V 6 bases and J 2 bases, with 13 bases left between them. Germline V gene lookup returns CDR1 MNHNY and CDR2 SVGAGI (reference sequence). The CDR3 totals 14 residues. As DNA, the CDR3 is TGTGCCAGCAGGACGGACTTTCGGAACTATGGCTACACCTTC. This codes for CASRTDFRNYGYTF.

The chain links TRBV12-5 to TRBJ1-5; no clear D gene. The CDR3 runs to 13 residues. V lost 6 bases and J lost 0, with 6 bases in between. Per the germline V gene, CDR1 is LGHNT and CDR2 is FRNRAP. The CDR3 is CASGQDSNQPQHF. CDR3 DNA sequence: TGTGCTAGTGGGCAGGATAGCAATCAGCCCCAGCATTTT.

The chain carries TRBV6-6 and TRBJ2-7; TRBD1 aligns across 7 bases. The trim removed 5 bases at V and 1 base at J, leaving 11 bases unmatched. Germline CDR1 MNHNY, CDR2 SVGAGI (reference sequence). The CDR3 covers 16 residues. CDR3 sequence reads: CASSQTGESSSYEQYF. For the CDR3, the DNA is TGTGCCAGCAGTCAAACAGGGGAGAGTAGTTCCTACGAGCAGTACTTC.

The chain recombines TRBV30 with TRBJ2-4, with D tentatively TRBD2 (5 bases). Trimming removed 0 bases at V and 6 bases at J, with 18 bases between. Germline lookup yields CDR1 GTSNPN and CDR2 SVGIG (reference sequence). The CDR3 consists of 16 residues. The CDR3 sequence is CAWSVGSSLAANIQYF. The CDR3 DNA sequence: TGTGCCTGGAGTGTGGGGAGTTCGTTGGCCGCAAACATTCAGTACTTC.

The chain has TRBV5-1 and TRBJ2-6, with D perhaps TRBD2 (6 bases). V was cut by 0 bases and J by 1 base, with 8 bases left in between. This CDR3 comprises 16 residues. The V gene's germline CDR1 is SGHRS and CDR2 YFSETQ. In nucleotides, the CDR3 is TGCGCCAGCAGCTTGGGGGACTTGTCTGGGGCCAACGTCCTGACTTTC. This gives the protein CASSLGDLSGANVLTF.

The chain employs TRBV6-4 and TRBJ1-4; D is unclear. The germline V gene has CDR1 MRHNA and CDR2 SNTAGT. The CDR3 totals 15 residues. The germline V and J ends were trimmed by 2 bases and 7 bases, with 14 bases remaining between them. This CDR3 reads CASSDPRAPGEKLFF. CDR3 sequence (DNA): TGTGCCAGCAGTGACCCTAGAGCTCCCGGTGAAAAACTGTTTTTT.

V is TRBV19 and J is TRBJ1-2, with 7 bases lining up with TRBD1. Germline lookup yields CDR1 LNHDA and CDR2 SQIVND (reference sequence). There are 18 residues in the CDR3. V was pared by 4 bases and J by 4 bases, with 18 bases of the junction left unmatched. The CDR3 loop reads CASSKRRPLGTDVYGYTF. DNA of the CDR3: TGTGCCAGTAGTAAACGCAGGCCCTTGGGGACAGACGTCTATGGCTACACCTTC.

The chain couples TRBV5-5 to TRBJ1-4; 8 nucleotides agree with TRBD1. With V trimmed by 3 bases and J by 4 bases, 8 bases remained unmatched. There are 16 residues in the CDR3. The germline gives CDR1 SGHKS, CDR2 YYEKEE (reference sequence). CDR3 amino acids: CASSYRTGGHNEKLFF. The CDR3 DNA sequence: TGTGCCAGCAGCTACCGAACAGGGGGACATAATGAAAAACTGTTTTTT. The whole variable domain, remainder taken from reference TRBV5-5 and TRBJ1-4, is DAGVTQSPTHLIKTRGQQVTLRCSPISGHKSVSWYQQVLGQGPQFIFQYYEKEERGRGNFPDRFSARQFPNYSSELNVNALLLGDSALYLCASSYRTGGHNEKLFFGSGTQLSVL.

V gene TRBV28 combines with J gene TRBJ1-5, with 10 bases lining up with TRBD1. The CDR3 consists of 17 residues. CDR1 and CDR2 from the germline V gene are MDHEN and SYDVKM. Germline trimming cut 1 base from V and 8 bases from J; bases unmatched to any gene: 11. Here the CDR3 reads CASSLLRDRGVGEPQHF. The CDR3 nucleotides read TGTGCCAGCAGTTTATTGAGGGACAGGGGAGTAGGTGAGCCCCAGCATTTT. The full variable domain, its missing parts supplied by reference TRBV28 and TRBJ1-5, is DVKVTQSSRYLVKRTGEKVFLECVQDMDHENMFWYRQDPGLGLRLIYFSYDVKMKEKGDIPEGYSVSREKKERFSLILESASTNQTSMYLCASSLLRDRGVGEPQHFGDGTRLSIL.

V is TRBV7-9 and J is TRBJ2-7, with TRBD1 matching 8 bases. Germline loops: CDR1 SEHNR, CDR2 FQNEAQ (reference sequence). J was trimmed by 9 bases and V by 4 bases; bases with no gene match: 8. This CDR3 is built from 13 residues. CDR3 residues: CASSYGQGVGQYF. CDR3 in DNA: TGTGCCAGCAGCTATGGACAGGGAGTAGGGCAGTACTTC.

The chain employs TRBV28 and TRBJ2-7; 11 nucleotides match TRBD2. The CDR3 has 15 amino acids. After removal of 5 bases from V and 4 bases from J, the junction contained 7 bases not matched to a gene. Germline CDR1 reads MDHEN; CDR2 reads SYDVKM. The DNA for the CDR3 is TGTGCCAGCAGTCTCGGGACTAGCGGTAAATACGAGCAGTACTTC. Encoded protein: CASSLGTSGKYEQYF.

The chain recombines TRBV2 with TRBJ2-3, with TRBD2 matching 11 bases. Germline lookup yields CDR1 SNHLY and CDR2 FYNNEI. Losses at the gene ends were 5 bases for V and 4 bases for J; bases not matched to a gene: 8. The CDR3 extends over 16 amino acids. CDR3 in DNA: TGTGCCAGCAGTCCTCTTAGCGGGAGGGCCGCAGATACGCAGTATTTT. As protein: CASSPLSGRAADTQYF.

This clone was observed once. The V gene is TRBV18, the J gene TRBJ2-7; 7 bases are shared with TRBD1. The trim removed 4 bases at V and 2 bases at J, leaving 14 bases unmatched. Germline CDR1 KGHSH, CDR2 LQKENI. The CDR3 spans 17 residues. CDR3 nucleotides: TGTGCCAGCTCACACACACCCGATAGGGACAGACCCTACGAGCAGTACTTC. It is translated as CASSHTPDRDRPYEQYF.

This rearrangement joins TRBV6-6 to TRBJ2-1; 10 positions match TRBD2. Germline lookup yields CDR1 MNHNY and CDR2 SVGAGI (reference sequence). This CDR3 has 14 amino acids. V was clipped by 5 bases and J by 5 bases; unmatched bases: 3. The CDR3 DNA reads TGTGCCAGCAGTGATAGCGGGGGGCACAATGAGCAGTTCTTC. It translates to CASSDSGGHNEQFF.